This T cell receptor beta chain was found in a study of blood T cell repertoires in COVID-19. Across the whole study: Nucleic acid was either cDNA or gDNA, and it came from T cells, B-cell-depleted T cells, or PBMCs.

Germline lookup yields CDR1 LNHDA and CDR2 SQIVND (reference sequence). Trimming took off 1 base at V and 0 bases at J, with 10 bases between the two ends. The CDR3 is made up of 16 amino acids. Sequenced by immunoSEQ multiplex PCR; TCRdb stores in-frame clones only, minus some. The sample yields 400,000 to 550,000 clones, 70% to 90% seen once. Material: PBMCs or T cells enriched from blood (not recorded which). V and J are TRBV19 and TRBJ1-5, with D possibly matching TRBD1 (5 bases). This TCR was sampled from a young woman with acute COVID-19. The DNA for the CDR3 is TGTGCCAGTAGTATAGTCCCTACAGGTAGCAATCAGCCCCAGCATTTT. This codes for CASSIVPTGSNQPQHF.